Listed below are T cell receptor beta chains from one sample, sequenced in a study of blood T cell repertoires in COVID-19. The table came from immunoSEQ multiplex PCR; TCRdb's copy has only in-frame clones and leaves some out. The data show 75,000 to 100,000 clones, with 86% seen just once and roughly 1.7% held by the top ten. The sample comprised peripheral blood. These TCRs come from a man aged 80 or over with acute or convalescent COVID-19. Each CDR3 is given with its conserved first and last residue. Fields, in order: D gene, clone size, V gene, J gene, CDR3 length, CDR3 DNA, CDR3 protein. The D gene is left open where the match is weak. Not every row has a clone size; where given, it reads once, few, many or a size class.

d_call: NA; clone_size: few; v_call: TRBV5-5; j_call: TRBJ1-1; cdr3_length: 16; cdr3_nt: TGTGCCAGCAGCTTGGAGAACAGGGTAATCGACACTGAAGCTTTCTTT; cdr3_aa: CASSLENRVIDTEAFF
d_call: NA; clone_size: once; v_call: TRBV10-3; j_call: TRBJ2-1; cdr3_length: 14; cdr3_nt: TGTGCCGCCCACGGGAGCCTCTCGGGTAATGAGCAGTTCTTC; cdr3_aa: CAAHGSLSGNEQFF
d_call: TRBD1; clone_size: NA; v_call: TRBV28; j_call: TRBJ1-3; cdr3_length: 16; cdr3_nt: TGTGCCAGCAGTTTTTCGGGACAGGGAGTCGGAAACACCATATATTTT; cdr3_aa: CASSFSGQGVGNTIYF
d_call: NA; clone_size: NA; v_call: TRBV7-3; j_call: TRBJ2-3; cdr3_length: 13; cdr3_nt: TGTGCCAGCGCAGATGGGGGGACAGATACGCAGTATTTT; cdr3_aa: CASADGGTDTQYF
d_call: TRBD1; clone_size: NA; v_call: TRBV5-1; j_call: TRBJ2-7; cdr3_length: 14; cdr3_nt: TGCGCCAGCAGCTTGGGACAGGGTTCGGGTGAGCAGTACTTC; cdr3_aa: CASSLGQGSGEQYF
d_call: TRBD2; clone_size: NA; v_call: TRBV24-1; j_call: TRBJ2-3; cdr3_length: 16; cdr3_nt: TGTGCCACCAGTGAACCCGGGGAGGGGTTCACAGATACGCAGTATTTT; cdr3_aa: CATSEPGEGFTDTQYF
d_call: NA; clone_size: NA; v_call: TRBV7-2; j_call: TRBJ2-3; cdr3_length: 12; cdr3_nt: TGTGCCAGCAGCTCCGTCGTAGATACGCAGTATTTT; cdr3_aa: CASSSVVDTQYF
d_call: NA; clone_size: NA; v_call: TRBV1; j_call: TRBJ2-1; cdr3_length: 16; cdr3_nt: TGCACCAGCAGCCAAGTTGGACTAGCGGGAGTAGAAGAGCAGTTCTTC; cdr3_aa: CTSSQVGLAGVEEQFF
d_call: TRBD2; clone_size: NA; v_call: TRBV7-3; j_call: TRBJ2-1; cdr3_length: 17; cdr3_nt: TGTGCCAGCAGCTCCCGACTCAGCGGGAGTAGCCACAATGAGCAGTTCTTC; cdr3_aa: CASSSRLSGSSHNEQFF
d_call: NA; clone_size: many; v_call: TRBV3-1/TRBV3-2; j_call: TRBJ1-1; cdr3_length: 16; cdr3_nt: TGTGCCAGCAGCCGACGTCAGGGGCGCGCGAACACTGAAGCTTTCTTT; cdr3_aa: CASSRRQGRANTEAFF
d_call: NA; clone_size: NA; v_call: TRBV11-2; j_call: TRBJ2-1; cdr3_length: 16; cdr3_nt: TGTGCCAGCAGCTTAAGCGGGCGCCTCTCCTACAATGAGCAGTTCTTC; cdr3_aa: CASSLSGRLSYNEQFF
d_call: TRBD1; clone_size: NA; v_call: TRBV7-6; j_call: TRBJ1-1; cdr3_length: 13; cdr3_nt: TGTGCCAGCAGCTTACGGCGGGACAGCCAAGCTTTCTTT; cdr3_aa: CASSLRRDSQAFF
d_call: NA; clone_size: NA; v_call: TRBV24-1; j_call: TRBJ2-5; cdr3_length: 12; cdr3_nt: TGTGCGACCCAGGCGTTGGGAGAGACCCAGTACTTC; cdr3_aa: CATQALGETQYF
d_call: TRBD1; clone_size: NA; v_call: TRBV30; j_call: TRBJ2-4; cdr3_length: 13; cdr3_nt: TGTGCCTGGAGTGGGACAGGCGGGAACATTCAGTACTTC; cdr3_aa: CAWSGTGGNIQYF
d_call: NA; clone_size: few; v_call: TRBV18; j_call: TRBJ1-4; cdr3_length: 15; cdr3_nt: TGTGCCAGCTCACCATCGGCAGGGGAAAATGAAAAACTGTTTTTT; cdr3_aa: CASSPSAGENEKLFF
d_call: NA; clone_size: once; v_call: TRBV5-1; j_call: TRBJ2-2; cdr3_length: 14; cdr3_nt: TGCGCCAGCAGCTCCTCAGGGCGGGGCGGGGAGCTGTTTTTT; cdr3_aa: CASSSSGRGGELFF
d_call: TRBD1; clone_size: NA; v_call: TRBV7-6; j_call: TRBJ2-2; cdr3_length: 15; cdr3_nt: TGTGCCAGCAGCACGACAGGGGGCGCGACCGGGGAGCTGTTTTTT; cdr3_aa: CASSTTGGATGELFF
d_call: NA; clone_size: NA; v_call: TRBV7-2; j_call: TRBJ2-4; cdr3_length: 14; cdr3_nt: TGTGCCAGCAGCTTAGGGCCAGGTGTAGACATTCAGTACTTC; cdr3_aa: CASSLGPGVDIQYF
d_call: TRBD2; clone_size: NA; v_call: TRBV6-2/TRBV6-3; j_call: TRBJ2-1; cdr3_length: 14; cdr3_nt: TGTGCCAGCAGTTATAGCGGGAGAGGATATGAGCAGTTCTTC; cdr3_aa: CASSYSGRGYEQFF
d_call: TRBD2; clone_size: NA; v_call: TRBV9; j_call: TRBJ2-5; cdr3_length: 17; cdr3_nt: TGTGCCAGCAGCGTAACTGGACTAGCGGGAGGCCAAGAGACCCAGTACTTC; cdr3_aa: CASSVTGLAGGQETQYF
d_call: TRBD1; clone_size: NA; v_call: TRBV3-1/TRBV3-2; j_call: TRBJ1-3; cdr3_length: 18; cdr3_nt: TGTGCCAGCAGCCAAGCCGGGACAGGGGTCTCCTCTGGAAACACCATATATTTT; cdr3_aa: CASSQAGTGVSSGNTIYF
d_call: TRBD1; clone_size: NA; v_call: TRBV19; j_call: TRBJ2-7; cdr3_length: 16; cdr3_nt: TGTGCCAGTAGTATAGCGTTCGGGACAGGGAGCTACGAGCAGTACTTC; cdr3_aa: CASSIAFGTGSYEQYF
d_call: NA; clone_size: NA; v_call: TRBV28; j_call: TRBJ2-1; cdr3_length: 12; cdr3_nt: TGTGCCAGCAGTTCCCTAGACAATGAGCAGTTCTTC; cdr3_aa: CASSSLDNEQFF
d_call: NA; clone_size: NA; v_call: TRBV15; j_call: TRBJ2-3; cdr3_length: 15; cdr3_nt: TGTGCCACCAGCAGAGATAGGCGGTTCACAGATACGCAGTATTTT; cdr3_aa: CATSRDRRFTDTQYF
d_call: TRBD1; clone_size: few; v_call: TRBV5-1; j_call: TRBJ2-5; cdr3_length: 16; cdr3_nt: TGCGCCAGCAGCTTGGCCTCCCCGGACAGGGGTGAGACCCAGTACTTC; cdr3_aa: CASSLASPDRGETQYF
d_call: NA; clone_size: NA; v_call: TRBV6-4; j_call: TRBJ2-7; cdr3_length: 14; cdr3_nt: TGTGCCAGCAGTAGGAACAGGGATTCCTACGAGCAGTACTTC; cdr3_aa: CASSRNRDSYEQYF
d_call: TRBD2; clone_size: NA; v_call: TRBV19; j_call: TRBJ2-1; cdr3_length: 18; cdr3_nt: TGTGCCAGTAGCCGGACTAGCGGGAGGGCCGGGGTCTACAATGAGCAGTTCTTC; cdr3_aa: CASSRTSGRAGVYNEQFF
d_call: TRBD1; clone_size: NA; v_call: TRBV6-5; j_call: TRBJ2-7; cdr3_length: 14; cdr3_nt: TGTGCCAGCAGTTCCCGGACAGGGGCCTACGAGCAGTACTTC; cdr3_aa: CASSSRTGAYEQYF
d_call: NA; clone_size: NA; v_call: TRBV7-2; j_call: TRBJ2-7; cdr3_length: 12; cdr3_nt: TGTGCCAGCAGCCCTCGGGAAGCGCCGCAGTACTTC; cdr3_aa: CASSPREAPQYF
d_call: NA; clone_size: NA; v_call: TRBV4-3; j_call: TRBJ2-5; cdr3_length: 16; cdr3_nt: TGCGCCAGCAGCCAAGATCGCAGCGCCCGACAAGAGACCCAGTACTTC; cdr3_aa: CASSQDRSARQETQYF
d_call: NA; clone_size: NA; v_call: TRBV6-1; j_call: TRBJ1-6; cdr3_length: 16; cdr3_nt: TGTGCCAGCAGTGAATACGAGGCAGGGTTGAATTCACCCCTCCACTTT; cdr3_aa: CASSEYEAGLNSPLHF
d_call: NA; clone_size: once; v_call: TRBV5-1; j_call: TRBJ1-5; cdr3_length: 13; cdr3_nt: TGCGCCAGCCGTGAGGCCGGCAATCAGCCCCAGCATTTT; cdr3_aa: CASREAGNQPQHF
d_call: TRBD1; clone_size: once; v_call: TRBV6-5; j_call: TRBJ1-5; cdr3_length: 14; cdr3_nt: TGTGCCAGCAGGGGGACAGCTAGCAATCAGCCCCAGCATTTT; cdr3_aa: CASRGTASNQPQHF
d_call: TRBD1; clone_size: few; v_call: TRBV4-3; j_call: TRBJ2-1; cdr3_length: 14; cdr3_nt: TGCGCCAGCAGCGTCCGGGACAGGGGTAGTGAGCAGTTCTTC; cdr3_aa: CASSVRDRGSEQFF
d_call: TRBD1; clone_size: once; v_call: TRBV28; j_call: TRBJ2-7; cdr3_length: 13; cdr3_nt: TGTGCCAGCAGTGGGACAGGGAGAATCGAGCAGTACTTC; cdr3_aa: CASSGTGRIEQYF
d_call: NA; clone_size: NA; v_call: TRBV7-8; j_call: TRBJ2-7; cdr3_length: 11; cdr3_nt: TGTGCCAGCAGCTTAGCGCGGGAGCAGTACTTC; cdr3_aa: CASSLAREQYF
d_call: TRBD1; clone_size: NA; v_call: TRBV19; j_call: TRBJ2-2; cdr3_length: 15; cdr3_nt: TGTGCCAGTAGTAGATGGGACAGGGATTCCGGGGAGCTGTTTTTT; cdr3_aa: CASSRWDRDSGELFF
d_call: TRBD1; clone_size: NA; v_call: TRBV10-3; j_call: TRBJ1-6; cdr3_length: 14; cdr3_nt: TGTGCCATCAAAGGGACAGGGGGCAATTCACCCCTCCACTTT; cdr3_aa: CAIKGTGGNSPLHF
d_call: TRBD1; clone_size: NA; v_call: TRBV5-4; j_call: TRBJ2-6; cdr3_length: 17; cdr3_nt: TGTGCCAGCAGCTTGCGGGACAGGGGCTCTGGGGCCAACGTCCTGACTTTC; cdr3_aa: CASSLRDRGSGANVLTF
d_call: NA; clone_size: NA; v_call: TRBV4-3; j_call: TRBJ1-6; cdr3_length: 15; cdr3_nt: TGCGCCAGCAGCCAAAATCGGCTCGGGGACTCACCCCCCCACTTT; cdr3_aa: CASSQNRLGDSPPHF
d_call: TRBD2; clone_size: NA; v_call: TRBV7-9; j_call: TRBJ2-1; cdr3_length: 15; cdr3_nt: TGTGCCAGCAGCCTCGGGCTAGCGGGCGACAATGGGCAGTTCTTC; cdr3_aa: CASSLGLAGDNGQFF
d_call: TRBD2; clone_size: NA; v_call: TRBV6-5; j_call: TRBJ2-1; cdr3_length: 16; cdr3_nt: TGTGCCAGCAGTTACGCTACTAGCGGGAGGGGTGATGAGCAGTTCTTC; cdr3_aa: CASSYATSGRGDEQFF
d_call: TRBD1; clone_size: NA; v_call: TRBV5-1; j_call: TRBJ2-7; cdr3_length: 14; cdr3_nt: TGCGCCAGCAGCGGAACCGGGACAGTCTACGAGCAGTACTTC; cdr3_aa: CASSGTGTVYEQYF
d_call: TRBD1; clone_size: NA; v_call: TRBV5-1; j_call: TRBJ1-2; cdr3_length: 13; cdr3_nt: TGCGCCAGCAGCGCACAGGGGGCGCATGGCTACACCTTC; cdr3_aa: CASSAQGAHGYTF
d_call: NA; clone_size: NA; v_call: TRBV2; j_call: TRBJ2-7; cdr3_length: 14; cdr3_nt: TGTGCCAGCAGTGGGGACACCGGTTACTACGAGCAGTACTTC; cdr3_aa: CASSGDTGYYEQYF
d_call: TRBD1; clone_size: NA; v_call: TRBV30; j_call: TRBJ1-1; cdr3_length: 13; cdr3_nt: TGTGCCTGGGATTACCGGGACAGGGGAAAAGCTTTCTTT; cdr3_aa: CAWDYRDRGKAFF
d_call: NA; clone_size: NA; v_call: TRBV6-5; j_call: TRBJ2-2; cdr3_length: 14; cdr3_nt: TGTGCCAGCAGCCCGACTGGTTACACCGGGGAGCTGTTTTTT; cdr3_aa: CASSPTGYTGELFF
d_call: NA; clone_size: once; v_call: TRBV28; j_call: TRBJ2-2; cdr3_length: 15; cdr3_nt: TGTGCCAGCAGTTTATGGGGGAGTAACACCGGGGAGCTGTTTTTT; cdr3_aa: CASSLWGSNTGELFF
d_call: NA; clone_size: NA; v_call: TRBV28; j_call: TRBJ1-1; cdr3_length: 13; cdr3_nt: TGTGCCAGCTGCCCCTCGCGGAACACTGAAGCTTTCTTT; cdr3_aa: CASCPSRNTEAFF
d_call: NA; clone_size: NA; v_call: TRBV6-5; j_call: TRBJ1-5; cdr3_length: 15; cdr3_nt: TGTGCCAGCAGCACGGGGGGGGGTTTCGGTCAGCCCCAGCATTTT; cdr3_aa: CASSTGGGFGQPQHF
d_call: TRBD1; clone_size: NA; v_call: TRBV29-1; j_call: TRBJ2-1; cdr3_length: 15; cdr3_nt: TGCAGCGTAGCCGGGACAGGGACCTCCTACAATGAGCAGTTCTTC; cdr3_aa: CSVAGTGTSYNEQFF
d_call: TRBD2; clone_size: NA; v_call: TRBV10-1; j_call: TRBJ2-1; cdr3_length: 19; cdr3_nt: TGCGCCAGCAGTGAGTCAACCGGGACTAGCGGGCACTCCTACAATGAGCAGTTCTTC; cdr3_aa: CASSESTGTSGHSYNEQFF
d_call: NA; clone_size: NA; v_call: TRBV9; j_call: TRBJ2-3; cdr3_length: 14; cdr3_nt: TGTGCCAGCAGCGTAGACCAGGCAACAGATACGCAGTATTTT; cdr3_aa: CASSVDQATDTQYF
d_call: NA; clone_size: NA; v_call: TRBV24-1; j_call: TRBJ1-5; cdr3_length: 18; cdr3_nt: TGTGCCACCAGTGAGGCGGGTGGCAGCCACTATAGCAATCAGCCCCAGCATTTT; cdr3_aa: CATSEAGGSHYSNQPQHF